The next 24 T cell receptor beta chains were all read from a single sample in a study of PD-1 blockade in classical Hodgkin lymphoma. The protocol was immunoSEQ multiplex PCR, while the TCRdb copy is restricted to in-frame clones and leaves out a portion. Of fewer than 4,000 clones listed, over 70% are singletons. Time point here: newly diagnosed, previously untreated cHL patient sample. Applied to thawed PBMCs, magnetic negative selection was the method used to isolate CD8+ T cells. Sequenced material: CD8+ T cells from blood. Every receptor here comes from a human donor with classical Hodgkin lymphoma.

V is TRBV4-3 and J is TRBJ2-1; D is ambiguous. The ends were cut back, 1 base at V and 3 bases at J, with 10 bases in the middle. Germline CDR1 LGHNA, CDR2 YSLEER. The CDR3 runs 15 residues. CDR3 sequence (DNA): TGCGCCAGCAGCCAAGCAAAAGGGTTCTACAATGAGCAGTTCTTC. Translating gives CASSQAKGFYNEQFF.

The chain uses TRBV27 and TRBJ1-5; TRBD1 might be the D (5 bases). Per the germline V gene, CDR1 is MNHEY and CDR2 is SMNVEV (reference sequence). The CDR3 runs to 13 residues. Trimming cost V 3 bases and J 7 bases, with 10 bases left between them. CDR3 loop: CASSLGGGQPQHF. The CDR3 DNA reads as TGTGCCAGCAGTTTGGGGGGTGGGCAGCCCCAGCATTTT.

This rearrangement joins TRBV5-4 to TRBJ2-1, with 9 bases aligning to TRBD1. V gave up 5 bases and J gave up 8 bases; unmatched junction bases: 2. The germline V gene encodes CDR1 SGHNT and CDR2 YYREEE (reference sequence). CDR3 length equals 12 residues. Written as DNA, the CDR3 is TGTGCCAGCAGTCGGACAGGGGATGAGCAGTTCTTC. Amino acids: CASSRTGDEQFF.

The rearrangement links TRBV19 to TRBJ2-7; D is perhaps TRBD1 or TRBD2 (5 bases each). The CDR3 runs to 13 residues. The germline V and J ends were trimmed by 1 base and 5 bases, with 9 bases remaining between them. In germline, CDR1 is LNHDA, CDR2 SQIVND (reference sequence). The CDR3 coding sequence is TGTGCCAGTAGTATAGCCGGGGACGACGAGCAGTACTTC. Its protein product is CASSIAGDDEQYF.

This clone is large. The V gene is TRBV4-1, the J gene TRBJ1-2, with TRBD1 as a possible D gene (5 bases). The V gene lost 1 base and the J gene lost 4 bases, with 10 bases spanning the gap. Germline V lookup: CDR1 MGHRA, CDR2 YSYEKL. The length of the CDR3 is 14 residues. Here the CDR3 DNA reads TGCGCCAGCAGCCAAGTTTTCGGGGGCTATGGCTACACCTTC. Translating gives CASSQVFGGYGYTF.

This clone was observed a handful of times. The chain couples TRBV15 to TRBJ1-5; D not certain. Trimming took off 3 bases at V and 6 bases at J, with 12 bases between the two ends. The germline CDR1 and CDR2 sequences are LNHNV and YYDKDF (reference sequence). The CDR3 totals 14 residues. CDR3: CATSRAGAGQPQHF. The CDR3 DNA follows: TGTGCCACCAGCAGGGCGGGAGCGGGTCAGCCCCAGCATTTT.

This clone turned up a few times. The chain couples TRBV5-8 to TRBJ1-1; D unclear. The V end was cut by 1 base, the J end by 0 bases, with 7 bases between. The length of the CDR3 is 14 residues. The germline gives CDR1 SGHTS, CDR2 YDEGEE. The CDR3 sequence is CASSLRDLNTEAFF. The CDR3 DNA follows: TGTGCCAGCAGCTTGCGCGACTTGAACACTGAAGCTTTCTTT.

This sequence joins TRBV11-2 and TRBJ2-7; D is perhaps TRBD2 (5 bases). The CDR3 totals 15 residues. V lost 5 bases and J lost 3, with 17 bases in between. Germline CDR1 is SGHAT and CDR2 is FQNNGV. The CDR3 nucleotides read TGTGCCAGCAGCCCAGTTGGAGGCAATTTCTACGAGCAGTACTTC. Translation: CASSPVGGNFYEQYF.

The sample holds one count of this clone. The chain recombines TRBV19 with TRBJ2-5, with TRBD1 matching over 7 bases. Trimming cost V 5 bases and J 2 bases; bases outside gene matches: 5. The CDR3 totals 14 residues. CDR1 and CDR2 (germline): LNHDA, SQIVND (reference sequence). The CDR3, as DNA: TGTGCCAGTAGTCCCCCCAGGGGGCAAGAGACCCAGTACTTC. Translation gives CASSPPRGQETQYF.

This clone has just a few counts. V and J are TRBV5-7 and TRBJ1-2; the match to TRBD1 covers 9 bases. TRBV5-7 is labeled an ORF, and its function is uncertain. There are 15 residues in the CDR3. The trim removed 3 bases at V and 8 bases at J, leaving 11 bases unmatched. Here the CDR3 reads CASSWDRELFGGYTF. Here the CDR3 DNA reads TGTGCCAGCAGCTGGGACAGGGAGTTATTTGGAGGCTACACCTTC.

This sequence joins TRBV7-8 and TRBJ2-7, with a tentative D call TRBD1 (6 bases). V gave up 0 bases and J gave up 2 bases, with 11 bases separating them. This CDR3 spans 15 amino acids. From germline, CDR1 is SGHVS and CDR2 FQNEAQ. CDR3 amino acids: CASSLAGARTYEQYF. CDR3 DNA: TGTGCCAGCAGCTTAGCGGGGGCTAGAACCTACGAGCAGTACTTC.

The chain couples TRBV19 to TRBJ1-5, with 10 bases that match TRBD1. V lost 5 bases, J lost 3 bases, and 4 bases stayed unmatched. The V gene's germline CDR1 is LNHDA and CDR2 SQIVND (reference sequence). This CDR3 region has 15 residues. CDR3 sequence (DNA): TGTGCCAGTAGTCCGACAGGGGGCCCCAATCAGCCCCAGCATTTT. It yields the protein CASSPTGGPNQPQHF.

The chain uses TRBV19 and TRBJ2-7, with D tentatively TRBD1 (5 bases). Germline-derived CDR1 and CDR2 are LNHDA and SQIVND (reference sequence). Trimming took off 1 base at V and 3 bases at J, with 13 bases between the two ends. The CDR3 is made up of 15 amino acids. This chain's CDR3 is CASSIGVRAVYEQYF. The CDR3 DNA reads TGTGCCAGTAGTATAGGAGTCAGGGCGGTCTACGAGCAGTACTTC.

J is TRBJ1-3 and V is TRBV4-1; D remains ambiguous. CDR1 and CDR2 from the germline V gene are MGHRA and YSYEKL. V shed 1 base and J shed 4 bases, with 11 bases lying between them. The CDR3 spans 15 residues. The CDR3 region has the DNA TGCGCCAGCAGCCAAGGTTGGGCAGAAGGAAACACCATATATTTT. Amino acids: CASSQGWAEGNTIYF.

This chain connects TRBV28 to TRBJ2-5, with 8 bases matching TRBD2. V lost 2 bases, J lost 0 bases, and 5 bases stayed unmatched. There are 16 residues in the CDR3. CDR1 is MDHEN, CDR2 SYDVKM, per germline. Written as DNA, the CDR3 is TGTGCCAGCAGTTTAGACGGGAGGGCAAACCAAGAGACCCAGTACTTC. Translated: CASSLDGRANQETQYF. The complete variable domain, with remaining parts taken from reference TRBV28 and TRBJ2-5, reads DVKVTQSSRYLVKRTGEKVFLECVQDMDHENMFWYRQDPGLGLRLIYFSYDVKMKEKGDIPEGYSVSREKKERFSLILESASTNQTSMYLCASSLDGRANQETQYFGPGTRLLVL.

The chain carries TRBV7-9 and TRBJ2-5; 13 nucleotides agree with TRBD2. TRBJ2-7 matches the DNA end more closely, so the J call is doubtful. CDR1 and CDR2 (germline): SEHNR, FQNEAQ (reference sequence). This CDR3 is 16 amino acids long. CDR3 sequence: CASSSPTSGRPYEQYF. The CDR3, as DNA: TGTGCCAGCAGCTCCCCGACTAGCGGGAGGCCCTACGAGCAGTACTTC.

The V gene is TRBV11-3, the J gene TRBJ2-1; TRBD1 is a possible D gene (8 bases). The germline V and J ends were trimmed by 4 bases and 6 bases, with 28 bases remaining between them. Germline values: CDR1 SGHNT, CDR2 YENEEA. The CDR3 sequence is 19 residues long. The CDR3 nucleotides are TGTGCCAGCAGCTCCACCCAGGGGGCGGCGGGAGACCCCAGCAATGAGCAGTTCTTC. It encodes CASSSTQGAAGDPSNEQFF.

Comment on this clone: An end of the junction differs from the germline gene, which may be a read error. The J gene is TRBJ1-2, the V gene TRBV9, with a tentative D call TRBD1 (5 bases). Germline CDR1 SGDLS, CDR2 YYNGEE. This CDR3 is built from 14 residues. This CDR3 is CASTVGVMGYGYTF. The CDR3 DNA follows: TGTGCCAGCACCGTAGGGGTTATGGGCTATGGCTACACCTTC.

V is TRBV27 and J is TRBJ2-5; no clear D gene. Germline CDR1 is MNHEY and CDR2 is SMNVEV (reference sequence). The V end was cut by 1 base, the J end by 5 bases, with 11 bases between. The CDR3 contains 14 residues. The chain's CDR3 is CASSLLLSGETQYF. The CDR3 nucleotides are TGTGCCAGCAGTTTATTACTGTCTGGGGAGACCCAGTACTTC.

The chain employs TRBV7-8 and TRBJ1-6; D uncertain. Germline-derived CDR1 and CDR2 are SGHVS and FQNEAQ. This CDR3 is built from 18 residues. V was shortened by 3 bases and J by 5 bases, with 20 bases between the two germline ends. The CDR3 DNA follows: TGTGCCAGCAGCTTCTTCGTCTTGTATCGGGCGGATAATTCACCCCTCCACTTT. Translation: CASSFFVLYRADNSPLHF. The variable domain in full, completed from reference TRBV7-8 and TRBJ1-6, reads GAGVSQSPRYKVAKRGQDVALRCDPISGHVSLFWYQQALGQGPEFLTYFQNEAQLDKSGLPSDRFFAERPEGSVSTLKIQRTQQEDSAVYLCASSFFVLYRADNSPLHFGNGTRLTVT.

The V call is TRBV7-9, the J call TRBJ1-1; D not certain. CDR1 SEHNR and CDR2 FQNEAQ come from the germline V gene (reference sequence). CDR3 size: 12 residues. The V end lost 7 bases, the J end lost 0 bases, and 6 bases lay between the germline ends. CDR3 in DNA: TGTGCCAGCATCGCGATGAACACTGAAGCTTTCTTT. This codes for CASIAMNTEAFF.

The rearrangement uses TRBV2 and TRBJ2-5; 9 nucleotides match TRBD2. This CDR3 is built from 15 residues. Trimming cost V 4 bases and J 1 base; bases outside gene matches: 4. From germline, CDR1 is SNHLY and CDR2 FYNNEI. Here the CDR3 DNA reads TGTGCCAGCAGTGGCCTAGCGGGAACCCAAGAGACCCAGTACTTC. This sequence encodes CASSGLAGTQETQYF.

The V and J genes are TRBV4-3 and TRBJ1-4; 9 positions agree with TRBD1. CDR3 size: 16 residues. CDR1 LGHNA and CDR2 YSLEER come from the germline V gene. With 0 bases clipped from V and 7 bases from J, the junction kept 6 bases outside the gene matches. CDR3 residues: CASSQDAGTGSEKLFF. The CDR3 nucleotides read TGCGCCAGCAGCCAAGATGCGGGGACAGGGAGTGAAAAACTGTTTTTT.

The CDR3 region has the DNA TGTGCCTGGAGTCCCTGGGACGGCCTGCAAGGACTGTTTTTT. Protein product: CAWSPWDGLQGLFF. The gene calls are TRBV30 and TRBJ1-4; D is possibly TRBD1 (5 bases). The CDR3 sequence is 14 residues long. Germline V gives CDR1 GTSNPN, CDR2 SVGIG (reference sequence). V gave up 2 bases and J gave up 13 bases, with 20 bases separating them.